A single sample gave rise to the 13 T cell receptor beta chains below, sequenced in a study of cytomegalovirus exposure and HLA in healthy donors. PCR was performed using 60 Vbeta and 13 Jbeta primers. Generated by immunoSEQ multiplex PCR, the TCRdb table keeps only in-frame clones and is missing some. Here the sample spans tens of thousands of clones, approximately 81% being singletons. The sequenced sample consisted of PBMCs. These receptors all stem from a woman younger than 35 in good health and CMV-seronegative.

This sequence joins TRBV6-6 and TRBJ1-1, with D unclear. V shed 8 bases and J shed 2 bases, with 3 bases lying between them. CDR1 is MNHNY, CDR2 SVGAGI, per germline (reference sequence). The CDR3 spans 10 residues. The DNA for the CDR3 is TGTGCCAGCCTTAACACTGAAGCTTTCTTT. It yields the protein CASLNTEAFF.

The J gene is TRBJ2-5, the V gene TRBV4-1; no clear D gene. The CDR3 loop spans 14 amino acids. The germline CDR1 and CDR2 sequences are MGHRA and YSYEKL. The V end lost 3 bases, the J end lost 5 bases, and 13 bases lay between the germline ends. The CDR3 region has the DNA TGCGCCAGCAGCCAGGAGAGCGCTTGGGAGACCCAGTACTTC. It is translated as CASSQESAWETQYF.

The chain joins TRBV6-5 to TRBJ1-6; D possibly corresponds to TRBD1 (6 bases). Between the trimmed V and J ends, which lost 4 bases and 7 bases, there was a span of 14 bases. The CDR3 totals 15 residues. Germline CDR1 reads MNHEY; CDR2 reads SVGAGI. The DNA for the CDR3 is TGTGCCAGCAGTTGGCTACAGGGACGCAATTCACCCCTCCACTTT. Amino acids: CASSWLQGRNSPLHF.

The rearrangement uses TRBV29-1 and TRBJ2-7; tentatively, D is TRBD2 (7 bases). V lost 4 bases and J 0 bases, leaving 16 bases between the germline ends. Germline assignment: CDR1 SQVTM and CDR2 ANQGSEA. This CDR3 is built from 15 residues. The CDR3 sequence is CSVVRGRESSYEQYF. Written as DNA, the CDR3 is TGCAGCGTTGTTAGGGGGAGGGAGAGCTCCTACGAGCAGTACTTC.

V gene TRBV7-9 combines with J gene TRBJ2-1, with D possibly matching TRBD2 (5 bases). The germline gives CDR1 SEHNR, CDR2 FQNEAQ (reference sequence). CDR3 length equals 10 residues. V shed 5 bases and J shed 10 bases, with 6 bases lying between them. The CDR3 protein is CASSRGEQFF. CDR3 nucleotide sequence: TGTGCCAGCAGCCGAGGGGAGCAGTTCTTC. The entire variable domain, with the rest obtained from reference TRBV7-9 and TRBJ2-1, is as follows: DTGVSQNPRHKITKRGQNVTFRCDPISEHNRLYWYRQTLGQGPEFLTYFQNEAQLEKSRLLSDRFSAERPKGSFSTLEIQRTEQGDSAMYLCASSRGEQFFGPGTRLTVL.

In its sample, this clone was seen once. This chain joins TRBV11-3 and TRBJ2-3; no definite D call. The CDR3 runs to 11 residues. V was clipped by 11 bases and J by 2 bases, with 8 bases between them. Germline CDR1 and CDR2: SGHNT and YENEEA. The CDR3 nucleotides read TGTGCCCCCTCCTTCACAGATACGCAGTATTTT. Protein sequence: CAPSFTDTQYF.

For the CDR3, the DNA is TGCGCCAGCAGAGCCGCGGGAGTAGACGAGCAGTACTTC. Protein sequence: CASRAAGVDEQYF. The chain employs TRBV5-1 and TRBJ2-7; 7 bases agree with TRBD2. Trimming took 5 bases from V and 5 from J; bases not matched to a gene: 7. Germline V CDR1 and CDR2: SGHRS, YFSETQ. This CDR3 is built from 13 residues.

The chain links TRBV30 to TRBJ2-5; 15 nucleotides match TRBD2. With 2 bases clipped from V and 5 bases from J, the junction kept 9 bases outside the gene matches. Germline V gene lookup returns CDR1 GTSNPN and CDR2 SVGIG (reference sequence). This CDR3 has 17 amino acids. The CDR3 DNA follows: TGTGCCTGGAGTCCCCTCGGACTAGCGGGAGGGCGGGAGACCCAGTACTTC. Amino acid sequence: CAWSPLGLAGGRETQYF.

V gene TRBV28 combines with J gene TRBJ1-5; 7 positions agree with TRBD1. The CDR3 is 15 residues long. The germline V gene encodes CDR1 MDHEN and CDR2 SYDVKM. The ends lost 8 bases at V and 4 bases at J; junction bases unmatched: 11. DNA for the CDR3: TGTGCCAGCGCCACCATCGGGACAGAAAATCAGCCCCAGCATTTT. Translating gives CASATIGTENQPQHF.

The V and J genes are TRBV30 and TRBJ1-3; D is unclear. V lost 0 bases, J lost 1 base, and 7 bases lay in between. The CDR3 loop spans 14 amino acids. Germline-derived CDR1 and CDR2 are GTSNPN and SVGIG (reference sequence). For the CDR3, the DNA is TGTGCCTGGAGTGTACGGCGGTCTGGAAACACCATATATTTT. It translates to CAWSVRRSGNTIYF.

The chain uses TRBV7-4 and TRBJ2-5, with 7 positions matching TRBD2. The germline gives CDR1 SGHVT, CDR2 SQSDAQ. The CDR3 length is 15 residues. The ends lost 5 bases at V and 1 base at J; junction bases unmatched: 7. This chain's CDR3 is CASSPSSGLQETQYF. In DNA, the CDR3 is TGTGCCAGCAGCCCCAGTAGCGGGCTCCAAGAGACCCAGTACTTC. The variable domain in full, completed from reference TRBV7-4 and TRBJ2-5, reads GAGVSQSPRYKVAKRGRDVALRCDSISGHVTLYWYRQTLGQGSEVLTYSQSDAQRDKSGRPSGRFSAERPERSVSTLKIQRTEQGDSAVYLCASSPSSGLQETQYFGPGTRLLVL.

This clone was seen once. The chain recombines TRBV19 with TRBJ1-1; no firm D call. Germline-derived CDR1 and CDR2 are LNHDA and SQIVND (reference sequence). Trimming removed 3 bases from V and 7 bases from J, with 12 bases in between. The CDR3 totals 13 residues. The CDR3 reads CASSIGPSVEAFF. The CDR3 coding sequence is TGTGCCAGTAGTATTGGCCCGAGCGTTGAAGCTTTCTTT.

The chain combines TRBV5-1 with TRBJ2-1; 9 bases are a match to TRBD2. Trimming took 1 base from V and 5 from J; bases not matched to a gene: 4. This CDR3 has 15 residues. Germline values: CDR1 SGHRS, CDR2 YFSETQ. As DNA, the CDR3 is TGCGCCAGCAGCTTGATAGCGGGAGAGGACAATGAGCAGTTCTTC. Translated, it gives CASSLIAGEDNEQFF. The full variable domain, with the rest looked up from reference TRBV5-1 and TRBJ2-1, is KAGVTQTPRYLIKTRGQQVTLSCSPISGHRSVSWYQQTPGQGLQFLFEYFSETQRNKGNFPGRFSGRQFSNSRSEMNVSTLELGDSALYLCASSLIAGEDNEQFFGPGTRLTVL.